The T cell receptor (beta chain) under discussion was sequenced for a study of OX40 agonist ivuxolimab in advanced cancers. About the full investigation: Ivuxolimab was a fully human IgG2 agonistic monoclonal antibody targeting the costimulatory receptor OX40 (CD134). Of the approximately 50 patients in dose escalation, approximately 20 had hepatocellular carcinoma, roughly 15 had melanoma, 9 had renal cell carcinoma and 9 had head and neck cancer. The paper reports the monotherapy dose-escalation portion (N of about 51 patients) of the phase I ivuxolimab trial. A male proportion of around 80% and a mean age of approximately 55 years, ranging from 23 to 79, were recorded for the dose-escalation cohort. Peripheral TCRbeta sequencing was intended to test whether TCR sequence diversity was altered and clonal T-cell expansion was caused by ivuxolimab. Partial responses occurred in three dose-escalation patients: two with cutaneous melanoma and one with hepatocellular carcinoma. Intravenous ivuxolimab was administered to patients every 2 weeks at six dose levels: 0.01, 0.1, 0.3, 1.5, 3 and 10 mg/kg. Prior anti-PD-1, anti-PD-L1 or anti-CTLA-4 therapy was permitted, and about two fifths of dose-escalation patients had received checkpoint inhibitors.

The trial excluded patients who had a history of autoimmune disease or who were on systemic immunosuppression. In every dose cohort, peripheral blood was drawn for TCR sequencing at baseline, cycle 4 day 1, and cycle 7 day 1. Samples came from an open-label, multicenter, first-in-human phase I dose-escalation trial of ivuxolimab. Adults with locally advanced or metastatic melanoma, renal cell, hepatocellular, or head and neck squamous cell carcinoma were enrolled in the trial. CD4+ and CD8+ T cells were sorted separately from peripheral blood before TCR sequencing. Beyond this particular receptor, the publication reports: Antigen specificity was not determined for the clonally expanded peripheral T cells. Low levels of normalized T-cell clonal expansion were also seen in some patients who did not respond. At doses from 0.1 to 3.0 mg/kg, clonal expansion was seen in both CD4+ and CD8+ blood T cells between baseline and week 6. After ivuxolimab, CD8+ T cells had more expanded clones than CD4+ T cells on average. In the 0.1-3.0 mg/kg groups, partial responders had among the lowest normalized peripheral clonal expansion, particularly in CD8+ T cells.

For sequencing of the TCRbeta CDR3 region, genomic DNA was extracted from the sorted cells. The immunoSEQ Assay was used to sequence the TCRbeta CDR3 regions. TCRdb stores this immuneACCESS table with in-frame sequences only. Part of the clones is absent; in the studies checked, under half of the shortfall reflects unresolved V genes, and no reason is known for the rest. The sample has about 80,000 clones on record, 90% to 95% of them singletons. Approximately 5% of the sample is in the top ten clones. CDR1 is given as SGHRS and CDR2 as YFSETQ, both from the germline V gene. The CDR3 numbers 15 residues from cysteine through phenylalanine. Only the CDR3 DNA stays, 45 bases, in frame from base 1. Trimming costs V 2 bases and J 2 bases, and their ends lie 13 bases apart. Details on this clone: It has no known antigen specificity. Qualities for individual bases were not recorded, and no much larger clone is one base off.

The rearranged chain carries TRBV5-1 and TRBJ2-5; a confident D gene designation cannot be given. This receptor was identified in an adult with an advanced solid tumor such as melanoma, head and neck, liver or kidney cancer. The sample consisted of CD4+ or CD8+ T cells sorted from blood, taken in a trial of the OX40 agonist ivuxolimab. The DNA sequence follows: TGCGCCAGCAGCTTAAGTGGGCAGAGTCAAGAGACCCAGTACTTC. It codes for CASSLSGQSQETQYF.